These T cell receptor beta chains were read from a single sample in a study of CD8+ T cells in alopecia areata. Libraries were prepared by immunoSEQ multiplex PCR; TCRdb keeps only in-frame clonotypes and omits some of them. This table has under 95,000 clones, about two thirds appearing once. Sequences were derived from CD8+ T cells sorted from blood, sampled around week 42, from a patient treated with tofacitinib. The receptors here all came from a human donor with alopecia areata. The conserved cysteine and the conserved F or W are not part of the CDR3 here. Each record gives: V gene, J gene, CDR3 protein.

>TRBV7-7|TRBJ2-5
ASSPHRGGEETQY
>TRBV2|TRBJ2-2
ASIRTTGELF
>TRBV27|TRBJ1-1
ASSAPAQGARTEAF
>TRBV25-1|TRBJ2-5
ASSEYPSGGQETQY
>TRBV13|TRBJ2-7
ASSLAGGQGSSYEQY
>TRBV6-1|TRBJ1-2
ASSEPNRGVGYT
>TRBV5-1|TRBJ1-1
ASRGGQNTEAF
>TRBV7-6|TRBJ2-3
ASSLVPTDTQY
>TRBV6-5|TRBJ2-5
ASSATGWKETQY
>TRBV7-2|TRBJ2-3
ASSLIGARGDTQY
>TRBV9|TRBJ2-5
ASSVSLGQGASETQY
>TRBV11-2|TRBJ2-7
ASSPTGTHEQY
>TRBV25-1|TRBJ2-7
ASSEYGENEQY
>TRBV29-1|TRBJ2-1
SVGTSGTYNEQF
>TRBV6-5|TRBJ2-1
ASSYGTSGYNEQF
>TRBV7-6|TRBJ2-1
ASSLSHFIDEQF
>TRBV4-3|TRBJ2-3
ASSQGVATSTDTQY
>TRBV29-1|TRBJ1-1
SVERAEVEAF
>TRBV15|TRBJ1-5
ATSRVSGAQPQH
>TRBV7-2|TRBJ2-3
ASSLRPSGGTDTQY
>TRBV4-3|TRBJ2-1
ASSQDLAGGPSEQF
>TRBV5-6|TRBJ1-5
ASSFGNQPQH
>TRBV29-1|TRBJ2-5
SVEGQGAGETQY
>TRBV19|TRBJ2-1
ASSSSSGMNEQF